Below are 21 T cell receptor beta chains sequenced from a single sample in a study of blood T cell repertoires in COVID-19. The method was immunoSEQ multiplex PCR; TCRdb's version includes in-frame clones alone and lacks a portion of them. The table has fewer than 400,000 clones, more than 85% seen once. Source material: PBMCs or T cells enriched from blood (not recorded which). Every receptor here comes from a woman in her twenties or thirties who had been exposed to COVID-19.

CDR3 coding DNA: TGTGCCAGTAGTATAGATCTGTCCGTGAACACTGAAGCTTTCTTT. This translates into CASSIDLSVNTEAFF. The rearrangement links TRBV19 to TRBJ1-1, with unresolved D. Trimming cost V 0 bases and J 0 bases, with 8 bases left between them. The CDR3 contains 15 residues. CDR1 LNHDA and CDR2 SQIVND come from the germline V gene (reference sequence). Filled out from reference TRBV19 and TRBJ1-1, the complete variable domain reads DGGITQSPKYLFRKEGQNVTLSCEQNLNHDAMYWYRQDPGQGLRLIYYSQIVNDFQKGDIAEGYSVSREKKESFPLTVTSAQKNPTAFYLCASSIDLSVNTEAFFGQGTRLTVV.

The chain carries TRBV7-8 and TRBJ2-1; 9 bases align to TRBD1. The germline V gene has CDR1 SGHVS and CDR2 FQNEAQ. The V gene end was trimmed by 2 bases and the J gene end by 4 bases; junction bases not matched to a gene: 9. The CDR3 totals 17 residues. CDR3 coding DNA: TGTGCCAGCAGCTTACGTTTCGGGACAGGGACTTACAATGAGCAGTTCTTC. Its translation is CASSLRFGTGTYNEQFF.

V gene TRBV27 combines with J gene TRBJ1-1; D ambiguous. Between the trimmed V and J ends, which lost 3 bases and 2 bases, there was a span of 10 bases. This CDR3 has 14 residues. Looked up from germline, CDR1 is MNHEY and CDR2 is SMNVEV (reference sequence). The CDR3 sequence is CASSFLPGNTEAFF. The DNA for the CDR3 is TGTGCCAGCAGTTTTCTGCCAGGCAACACTGAAGCTTTCTTT.

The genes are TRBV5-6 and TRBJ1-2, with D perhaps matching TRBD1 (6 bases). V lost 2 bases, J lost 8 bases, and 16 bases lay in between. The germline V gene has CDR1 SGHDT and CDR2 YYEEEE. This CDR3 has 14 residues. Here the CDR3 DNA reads TGTGCCAGCAGCTTCGGACAGTTCTCCGGGGGCTACACCTTC. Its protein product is CASSFGQFSGGYTF.

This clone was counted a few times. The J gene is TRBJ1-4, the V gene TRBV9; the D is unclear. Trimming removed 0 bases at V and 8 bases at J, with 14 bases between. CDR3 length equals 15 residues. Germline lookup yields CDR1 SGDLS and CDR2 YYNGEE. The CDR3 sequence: CASSVDPTGGEKLFF. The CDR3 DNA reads TGTGCCAGCAGCGTAGACCCCACGGGAGGCGAAAAACTGTTTTTT.

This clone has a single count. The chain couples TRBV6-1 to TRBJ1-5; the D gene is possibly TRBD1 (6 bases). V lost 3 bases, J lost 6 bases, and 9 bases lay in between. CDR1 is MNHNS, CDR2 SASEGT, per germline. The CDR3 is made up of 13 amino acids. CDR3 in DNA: TGTGCCAGCAGTGAGGCAGGGGCTCAGCCCCAGCATTTT. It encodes CASSEAGAQPQHF.

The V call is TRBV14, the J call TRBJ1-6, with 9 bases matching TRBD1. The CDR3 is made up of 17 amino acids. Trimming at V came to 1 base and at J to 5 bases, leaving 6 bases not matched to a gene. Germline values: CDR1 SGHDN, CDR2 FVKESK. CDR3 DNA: TGTGCCAGCAGCCAAGCCTACAGGGGGCTTAATAATTCACCCCTCCACTTT. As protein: CASSQAYRGLNNSPLHF.

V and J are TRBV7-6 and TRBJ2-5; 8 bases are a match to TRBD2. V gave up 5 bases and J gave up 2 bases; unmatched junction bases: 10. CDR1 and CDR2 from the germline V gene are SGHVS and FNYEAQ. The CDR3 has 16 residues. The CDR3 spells CASSPGLAFLQETQYF. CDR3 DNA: TGTGCCAGCAGCCCTGGACTAGCCTTCTTGCAAGAGACCCAGTACTTC.

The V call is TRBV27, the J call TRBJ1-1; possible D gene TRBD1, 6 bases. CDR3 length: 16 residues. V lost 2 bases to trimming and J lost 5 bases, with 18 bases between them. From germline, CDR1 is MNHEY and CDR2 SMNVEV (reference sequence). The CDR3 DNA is TGTGCCAGCAGTTTAATTGGGGGCTACGAGGGGACTGAAGCTTTCTTT. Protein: CASSLIGGYEGTEAFF.

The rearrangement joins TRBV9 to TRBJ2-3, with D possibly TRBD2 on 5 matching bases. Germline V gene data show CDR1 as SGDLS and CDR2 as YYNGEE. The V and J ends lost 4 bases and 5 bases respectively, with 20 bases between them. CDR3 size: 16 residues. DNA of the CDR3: TGTGCCAGCAGCAAACGGTCGGCGGCCGCGGGAGATACGCAGTATTTT. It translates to CASSKRSAAAGDTQYF.

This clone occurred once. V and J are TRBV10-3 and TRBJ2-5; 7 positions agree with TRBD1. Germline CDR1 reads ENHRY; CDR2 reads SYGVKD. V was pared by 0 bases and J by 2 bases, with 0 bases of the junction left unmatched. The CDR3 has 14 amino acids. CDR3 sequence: CAISESTGQETQYF. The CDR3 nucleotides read TGTGCCATCAGTGAGTCGACAGGGCAAGAGACCCAGTACTTC.

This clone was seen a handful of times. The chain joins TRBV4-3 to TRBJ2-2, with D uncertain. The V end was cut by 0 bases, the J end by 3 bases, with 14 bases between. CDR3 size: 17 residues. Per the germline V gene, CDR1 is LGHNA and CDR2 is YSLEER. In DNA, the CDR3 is TGCGCCAGCAGCCAAGAATTGGGCAGATGGTACACCGGGGAGCTGTTTTTT. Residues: CASSQELGRWYTGELFF.

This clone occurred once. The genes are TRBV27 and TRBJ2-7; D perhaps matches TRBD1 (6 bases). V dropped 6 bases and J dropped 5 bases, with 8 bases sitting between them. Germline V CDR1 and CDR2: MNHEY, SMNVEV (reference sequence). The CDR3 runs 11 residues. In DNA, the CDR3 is TGTGCCAGCAGCCAGGGGAACGAGCAGTACTTC. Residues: CASSQGNEQYF.

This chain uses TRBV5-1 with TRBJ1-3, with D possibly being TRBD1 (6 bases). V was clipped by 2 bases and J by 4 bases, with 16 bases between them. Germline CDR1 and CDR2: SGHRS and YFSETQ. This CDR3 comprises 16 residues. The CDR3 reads CASSFGSNRAGNTIYF. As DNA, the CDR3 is TGCGCCAGCAGCTTCGGATCCAACAGGGCCGGAAACACCATATATTTT.

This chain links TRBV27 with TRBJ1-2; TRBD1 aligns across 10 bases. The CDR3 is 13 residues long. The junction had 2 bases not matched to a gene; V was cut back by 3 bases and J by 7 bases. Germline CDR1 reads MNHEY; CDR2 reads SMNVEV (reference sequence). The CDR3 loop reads CASSLRQGAGYTF. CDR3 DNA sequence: TGTGCCAGCAGTTTGCGACAGGGGGCTGGCTACACCTTC.

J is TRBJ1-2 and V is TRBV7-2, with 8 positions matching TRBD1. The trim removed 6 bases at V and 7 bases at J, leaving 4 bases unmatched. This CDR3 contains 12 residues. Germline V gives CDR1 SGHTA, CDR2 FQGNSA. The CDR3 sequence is CASSLQGGGYTF. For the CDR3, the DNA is TGTGCCAGCAGTTTACAGGGGGGTGGCTACACCTTC.

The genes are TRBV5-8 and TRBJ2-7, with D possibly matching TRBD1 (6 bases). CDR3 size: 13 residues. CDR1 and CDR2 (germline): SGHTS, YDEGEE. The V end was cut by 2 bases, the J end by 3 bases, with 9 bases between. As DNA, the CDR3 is TGTGCCAGCAGCTTCGCGGACAGCTACGAGCAGTACTTC. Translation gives CASSFADSYEQYF.

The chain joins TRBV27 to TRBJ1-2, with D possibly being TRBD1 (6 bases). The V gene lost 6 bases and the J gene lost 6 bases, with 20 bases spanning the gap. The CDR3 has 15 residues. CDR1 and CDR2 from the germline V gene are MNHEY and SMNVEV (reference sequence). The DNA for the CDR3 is TGTGCCAGCAGCCGACATACAAACAGGGCTGATGGCTACACCTTC. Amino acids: CASSRHTNRADGYTF.

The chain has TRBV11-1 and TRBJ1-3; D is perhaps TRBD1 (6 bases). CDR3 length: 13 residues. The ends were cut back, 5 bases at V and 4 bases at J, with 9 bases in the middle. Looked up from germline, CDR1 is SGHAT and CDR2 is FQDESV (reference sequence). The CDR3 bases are TGTGCCAGCAGCCGCGACAGGGGAAACACCATATATTTT. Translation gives CASSRDRGNTIYF.

The CDR3 is CASSQDRAAGVLEAFF. CDR3 sequence (DNA): TGCGCCAGCAGCCAAGATCGAGCCGCAGGGGTACTAGAAGCTTTCTTT. V and J are TRBV4-1 and TRBJ1-1, with a tentative D call TRBD1 (6 bases). This CDR3 spans 16 amino acids. Trimming pared 0 bases from V and 8 bases from J, leaving 19 bases between. The germline V gene has CDR1 MGHRA and CDR2 YSYEKL.

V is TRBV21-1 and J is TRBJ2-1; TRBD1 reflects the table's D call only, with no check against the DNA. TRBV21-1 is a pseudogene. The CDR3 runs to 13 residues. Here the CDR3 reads CARHGQADNEQFF. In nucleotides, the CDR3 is TGTGCCAGACATGGACAGGCCGACAATGAGCAGTTCTTC.